The text below deals with one T cell receptor beta chain. These data are taken from a study of cytomegalovirus exposure and HLA in healthy donors. Study information: The study's early data release held about 80 million unique TCRs from HLA-typed donors.

Germline V gene lookup returns CDR1 MDHEN and CDR2 SYDVKM. This CDR3 contains 17 residues. V gave up 2 bases and J gave up 3 bases; unmatched junction bases: 12. The PCR contained 60 Vbeta and 13 Jbeta primers. Repertoires were generated with immunoSEQ multiplex PCR, while TCRdb's copy carries only in-frame clones and drops some. The sample includes around 130,000 clones, about 80% of them seen just once. Sequenced: PBMCs. This TCR was sampled from a man aged 25 to 40 in good health and CMV-seronegative. V gene TRBV28 combines with J gene TRBJ2-7; TRBD1 matches 8 bases. CDR3 protein: CASSLADRALGNYEQYF. CDR3 nucleotide sequence: TGTGCCAGCAGTTTAGCGGACAGGGCCCTGGGGAACTACGAGCAGTACTTC.